The 20 T cell receptor beta chains below come from one sample, sequenced in a study of shared clonotypes between healthy human individuals. The repertoire was sequenced with immunoSEQ multiplex PCR; TCRdb's copy has only in-frame clones and lacks some. The repertoire holds about 2 million clones, with about 95% as singletons. Sample: naive CD4+ T cells sorted from blood. Subset of the sample: CD45RA+ positively selected. The origin of the receptors is a man between 18 and 35 years old in good health.

The chain employs TRBV29-1 and TRBJ2-1; a possible D gene is TRBD1 (7 bases). Looked up from germline, CDR1 is SQVTM and CDR2 is ANQGSEA. V lost 7 bases and J lost 9, with 16 bases in between. The CDR3 covers 12 residues. For the CDR3, the DNA is TGCAGCGGAGAACAGGGGCGGGGTGAGCAGTTCTTC. It yields the protein CSGEQGRGEQFF.

Regarding this clone: The same CDR3 arises from other DNA sequences in this sample as well. The CDR3: CASSLAVGGAFF. Here the CDR3 DNA reads TGTGCCAGCAGCTTGGCGGTCGGGGGAGCTTTCTTT. This sequence joins TRBV5-6 and TRBJ1-1; possible D gene TRBD1, 5 bases. Germline V gives CDR1 SGHDT, CDR2 YYEEEE. This CDR3 is built from 12 residues. The V end was cut by 0 bases, the J end by 10 bases, with 10 bases between.

The chain employs TRBV12-2 and TRBJ2-5; TRBD2, the table's D call, lacks a check against the DNA. TRBV12-2 is a pseudogene. This CDR3 comprises 16 residues. CDR3 protein: CASRTPSAGVEETQYF. CDR3 DNA sequence: TGTGCAAGTCGCACCCCTTCGGCCGGGGTTGAAGAGACCCAGTACTTC.

The CDR3 loop is CASSLDRGSTNYGYTF. CDR3 in DNA: TGTGCCAGCAGCTTAGATCGGGGGTCTACTAACTATGGCTACACCTTC. The rearrangement uses TRBV11-2 and TRBJ1-2; tentative D call: TRBD1 (5 bases). The CDR3 has 16 amino acids. The V end lost 0 bases, the J end lost 0 bases, and 11 bases lay between the germline ends. The V gene's germline CDR1 is SGHAT and CDR2 FQNNGV.

The gene calls are TRBV29-1 and TRBJ2-7, with no clear D. Trimming stripped 5 bases from V and 5 bases from J, with 16 bases between. CDR1 SQVTM and CDR2 ANQGSEA come from the germline V gene. CDR3 length equals 13 residues. CDR3 region: CSVSVTSLHEQYF. The CDR3 DNA reads as TGCAGCGTTTCGGTTACGAGTCTGCACGAGCAGTACTTC.

J is TRBJ2-2 and V is TRBV4-3; 10 nucleotides align to TRBD2. J lost 2 bases, V lost 5 bases, and 2 bases had no gene match. The CDR3 has 15 residues. The germline V gene encodes CDR1 LGHNA and CDR2 YSLEER. CDR3 amino acids: CASSGLADNTGELFF. The CDR3 nucleotides read TGCGCCAGCAGCGGACTAGCGGATAACACCGGGGAGCTGTTTTTT.

The genes are TRBV30 and TRBJ2-7; weak D call: TRBD2 (6 bases). The CDR3 length is 13 residues. The V and J ends lost 3 bases and 2 bases respectively, with 11 bases between them. Per the germline V gene, CDR1 is GTSNPN and CDR2 is SVGIG (reference sequence). CDR3 loop: CAWSEDYTYEQYF. CDR3 in DNA: TGTGCCTGGAGCGAGGACTACACCTACGAGCAGTACTTC.

The chain uses TRBV11-3 and TRBJ2-4; TRBD2 matches at 13 bases. V lost 5 bases, J lost 7 bases, and 5 bases stayed unmatched. Germline loops: CDR1 SGHNT, CDR2 YENEEA. This CDR3 has 15 amino acids. CDR3 sequence reads: CASSPGTSGINIQYF. The CDR3 coding sequence is TGTGCCAGCAGCCCGGGGACTAGCGGGATTAACATTCAGTACTTC.

This chain connects TRBV7-2 to TRBJ2-7; weak D call: TRBD1 (6 bases). The germline V and J ends were trimmed by 5 bases and 2 bases, with 16 bases remaining between them. The CDR3 extends over 15 amino acids. Germline CDR1 and CDR2: SGHTA and FQGNSA. CDR3: CASSQQGYWPYEQYF. The CDR3 bases are TGTGCCAGCAGCCAACAGGGTTATTGGCCCTACGAGCAGTACTTC.

The chain joins TRBV5-6 to TRBJ1-5, with 7 bases that match TRBD1. Germline-derived CDR1 and CDR2 are SGHDT and YYEEEE. V lost 3 bases, J lost 6 bases, and 6 bases stayed unmatched. This CDR3 contains 14 residues. CDR3 residues: CASSSTGSVQPQHF. CDR3 coding DNA: TGTGCCAGCAGCTCGACAGGGTCCGTTCAGCCCCAGCATTTT.

This chain uses TRBV30 with TRBJ2-7, with 9 nucleotides matching TRBD1. Germline-derived CDR1 and CDR2 are GTSNPN and SVGIG (reference sequence). CDR3 size: 12 residues. The junction had 2 bases not matched to a gene; V was cut back by 5 bases and J by 3 bases. The CDR3 region has the DNA TGTGCCTGGGCGGGACAGGGCTACGAGCAGTACTTC. This gives the protein CAWAGQGYEQYF.

This chain joins TRBV18 and TRBJ2-7; 8 nucleotides align to TRBD2. Trimming removed 2 bases from V and 6 bases from J; junction bases left unmatched: 9. The CDR3 is 15 amino acids. From germline, CDR1 is KGHSH and CDR2 LQKENI. The CDR3 nucleotides are TGTGCCAGCTCACCAAGGGGGGCCACTAGCGGCGAGCAGTACTTC. It specifies CASSPRGATSGEQYF.

The table lists this clone with a few counts. The rearrangement links TRBV5-6 to TRBJ1-6; no clear D. This CDR3 has 15 amino acids. V gave up 0 bases and J gave up 9 bases, with 13 bases separating them. Germline assignment: CDR1 SGHDT and CDR2 YYEEEE. The CDR3 region has the DNA TGTGCCAGCAGCTTGGGCACAGAGGGAAGTTCACCCCTCCACTTT. This sequence encodes CASSLGTEGSSPLHF.

Comments on this clone: A read error may account for a junction end that differs from germline. V is TRBV4-3 and J is TRBJ2-5, with 7 positions matching TRBD2. The CDR3 is 13 amino acids. The germline V gene encodes CDR1 LGHNA and CDR2 YSLEER. The CDR3 region has the DNA TGCGCCAGCAGCCAAGATTCTTGGCGGGGGACCAACTTC. It translates to CASSQDSWRGTNF.

The genes are TRBV6-5 and TRBJ1-2; D remains ambiguous. Trimming removed 4 bases at V and 5 bases at J, with 17 bases between. The CDR3 extends over 15 amino acids. Germline V gene lookup returns CDR1 MNHEY and CDR2 SVGAGI. The CDR3 region is CASSSFLTVGYGYTF. The CDR3 DNA follows: TGTGCCAGCAGTTCGTTTTTGACCGTAGGGTATGGCTACACCTTC.

The chain joins TRBV6-6 to TRBJ2-2, with a weak D call TRBD1 (6 bases). The CDR3 is 15 amino acids. CDR1 is MNHNY and CDR2 is SVGAGI in the germline V gene (reference sequence). V lost 10 bases to trimming and J lost 2 bases, with 17 bases between them. CDR3 loop: CAIRNGTSNTGELFF. The CDR3 DNA is TGTGCCATCAGGAACGGGACAAGTAACACCGGGGAGCTGTTTTTT.

The chain couples TRBV4-1 to TRBJ2-7; D unresolved. Germline-derived CDR1 and CDR2 are MGHRA and YSYEKL. CDR3 length: 12 residues. Trimming removed 6 bases from V and 3 bases from J, with 9 bases in between. Here the CDR3 DNA reads TGCGCCAGCAGGGGCTACCTCTACGAGCAGTACTTC. Translation gives CASRGYLYEQYF.

This clone was picked up one time. The chain recombines TRBV5-1 with TRBJ2-1; maybe TRBD1 (5 bases). Germline V gene lookup returns CDR1 SGHRS and CDR2 YFSETQ. V gave up 0 bases and J gave up 7 bases, with 11 bases separating them. The CDR3 is made up of 14 amino acids. The CDR3 sequence is CASSLEQKGNEQFF. As DNA, the CDR3 is TGCGCCAGCAGCTTGGAGCAGAAGGGGAATGAGCAGTTCTTC.

This chain links TRBV11-2 with TRBJ1-6; D not certain. The CDR3 length is 16 residues. The V end lost 0 bases, the J end lost 8 bases, and 14 bases lay between the germline ends. Germline values: CDR1 SGHAT, CDR2 FQNNGV. The CDR3 sequence is CASSLEGKKLYSPLHF. In nucleotides, the CDR3 is TGTGCCAGCAGCTTAGAGGGGAAAAAACTCTATTCACCCCTCCACTTT.

J is TRBJ1-2 and V is TRBV18; tentatively, D is TRBD1 (5 bases). V lost 0 bases and J 8 bases, leaving 16 bases between the germline ends. Germline CDR1 reads KGHSH; CDR2 reads LQKENI. The CDR3 has 15 residues. The chain's CDR3 is CASSPPELGEEGYTF. The CDR3 DNA reads TGTGCCAGCTCACCACCGGAATTAGGGGAGGAGGGCTACACCTTC. Drawing the rest from reference TRBV18 and TRBJ1-2, the complete variable domain is NAGVMQNPRHLVRRRGQEARLRCSPMKGHSHVYWYRQLPEEGLKFMVYLQKENIIDESGMPKERFSAEFPKEGPSILRIQQVVRGDSAAYFCASSPPELGEEGYTFGSGTRLTVV.